This T cell receptor (beta chain) was recorded in a study of T cell repertoires in cytomegalovirus infection. Looking at the study overall: CMV infection plus the matching HLA type was flagged by public TCR beta signatures.

TCRdb reprocessed the reads via MiXCR and lists one record per CDR3 protein. The sample shows hundreds of thousands of distinct CDR3 sequences, 22% of them seen only once. V was trimmed by 4 bases and J by 6 bases, leaving 7 bases between them. Per germline, CDR1 SQVTM and CDR2 ANQGSEA. CDR3 length equals 10 residues. The chain joins TRBV29-1 to TRBJ2-7, with no clear D. The receptor comes from a human donor in good health (CMV status not recorded). Some clones in this sample may be carry-over from other donors' samples. Sequenced input: CD8+ T cells from PBMCs. The CDR3 here is CSVVIGEQYF. CDR3 DNA: TGCAGCGTTGTTATCGGCGAGCAGTACTTC.